This TCR beta chain was obtained from a study of beta chain features in type 1 diabetes. A note on this clone: As yet, its antigen is unknown.

Notes on the study in general: PCR, the amplification step, might favor shorter templates, equally in patients and controls. VDJ junctions in type 1 diabetes patients carried more deletions and fewer insertions. Shortening that was moderate but significant affected the TCRB CDR3s of Type 1 diabetes patients in all four CD4+ subsets. cDNA-based reads could over-represent cells with high TCR expression.

The investigators reverse transcribed all of the isolated RNA, so they sequenced expressed TCRB transcripts. TCRdb's copy holds only in-frame clones and misses some; the assay was immunoSEQ multiplex PCR. This table has 240,000 or so clones, 25% to 35% appearing once. Germline-derived CDR1 and CDR2 are SGHTA and FQGNSA. J was trimmed by 9 bases and V by 5 bases; bases with no gene match: 13. The CDR3 has 16 amino acids. This TCR derives from a man aged 25 to 40 in good health. The chain has TRBV7-2 and TRBJ2-2, with 9 bases that match TRBD1. Sequencing was performed on central memory CD4+ T cells from blood. In DNA, the CDR3 is TGTGCCAGCAGCCCCCGGACCGGGACAGGGTCATGGGAGCTGTTTTTT. Translating it yields CASSPRTGTGSWELFF.